This T cell receptor (beta chain) was observed in a study of post-analysis software for immune sequencing data. Germline loops: CDR1 MDHEN, CDR2 SYDVKM. This CDR3 is built from 12 residues. Trimming cost V 6 bases and J 6 bases, with 9 bases left between them. Study results and limitations: Comparison of patients with controls showed five TRBV segments more frequent in patients, TRBV5-6, TRBV5-1 and TRBV20-1 among them.

Tagging with unique molecular identifiers was a feature of the TCR beta cDNA libraries. TCRdb reanalysed the PCR reads using MiXCR and keeps one entry per CDR3 protein. The repertoire includes hundreds of thousands of distinct CDR3 sequences, 35% to 40% of them detected once, and roughly 4.8% sits in the top ten. A note on this clonotype: Its antigen remains unidentified.

This TCR came from a girl between 5 and 17 years old with multiple sclerosis. The sequenced sample was blood. The chain uses TRBV28 and TRBJ1-5; unclear D gene. The CDR3 here is CASSTRFQPQHF. For the CDR3, the DNA is TGTGCCAGCAGCACCCGTTTTCAGCCCCAGCATTTT.